This record looks at one TCR beta chain sequence and its context. Its target is not known. This sample is drawn from a study of T cells expressing NK-cell markers. Study context: Sequencing of TCR beta repertoires drew on sorted CD3+CD56+NKG2C+, CD3+CD56+NKG2C- and CD3+CD56-NKG2C+ T cells. Eight donors were sequenced, of whom seven were HCMV-seropositive, while the remaining one was HCMV-seronegative.

General study findings and limits: Dominant NKG2C+ clonotypes accounted for roughly 1.0-7.0% of CD8+ T cells in a handful of donors.

TCR beta libraries carry UMIs added by 5'RACE template switching. TCRdb reanalyzed the 5' RACE reads, giving one entry per CDR3 protein sequence and no DNA. Found here are about 430,000 distinct CDR3 sequences; the top ten clones hold under 1.5%. CDR1 and CDR2 (germline): SNHLY, FYNNEI. The CDR3 has 14 residues. This TCR came from a woman in her fifties or sixties in good health. The sample was blood T cells: a sorted CD56 or NKG2C T cell subset, CD4+ or CD8+ T cells, or bulk PBMC T cells (not recorded which). This chain joins TRBV2 and TRBJ1-1. CDR3 region: CASSFGLLNTEAFF.